This T cell receptor (beta chain) originates from a study of blood T cell repertoires in COVID-19. V shed 5 bases, J shed 6 bases, and the junction held 4 bases outside the gene matches. This CDR3 comprises 14 residues. The germline V gene has CDR1 MNHEY and CDR2 SVGAGI. Clones were read by immunoSEQ multiplex PCR, and TCRdb kept only the in-frame ones, dropping some. This table has about 270,000 clones, roughly 83% appearing once. The sequencing input was peripheral blood. This TCR derives from a woman of 80 years or more with COVID-19, enrolled during active disease. This sequence joins TRBV6-5 and TRBJ1-6; TRBD1 matches 7 bases. The CDR3, as DNA: TGTGCCAGCAGTCTGGACAGGACTAATTCACCCCTCCACTTT. Translation gives CASSLDRTNSPLHF.